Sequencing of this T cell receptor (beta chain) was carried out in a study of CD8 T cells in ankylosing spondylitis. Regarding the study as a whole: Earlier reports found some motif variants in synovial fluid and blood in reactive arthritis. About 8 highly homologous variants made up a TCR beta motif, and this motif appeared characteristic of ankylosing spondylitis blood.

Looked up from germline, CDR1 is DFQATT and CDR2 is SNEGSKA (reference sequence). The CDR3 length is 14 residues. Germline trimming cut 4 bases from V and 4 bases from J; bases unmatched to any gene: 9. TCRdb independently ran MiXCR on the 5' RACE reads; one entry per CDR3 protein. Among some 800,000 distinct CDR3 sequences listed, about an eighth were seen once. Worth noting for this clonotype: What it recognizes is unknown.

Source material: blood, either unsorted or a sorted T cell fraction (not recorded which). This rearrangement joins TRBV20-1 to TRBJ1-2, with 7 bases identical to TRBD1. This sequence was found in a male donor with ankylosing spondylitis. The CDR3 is CSATGTEEFYGYTF. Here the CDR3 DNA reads TGCAGTGCTACCGGGACAGAAGAATTCTATGGCTACACCTTC.